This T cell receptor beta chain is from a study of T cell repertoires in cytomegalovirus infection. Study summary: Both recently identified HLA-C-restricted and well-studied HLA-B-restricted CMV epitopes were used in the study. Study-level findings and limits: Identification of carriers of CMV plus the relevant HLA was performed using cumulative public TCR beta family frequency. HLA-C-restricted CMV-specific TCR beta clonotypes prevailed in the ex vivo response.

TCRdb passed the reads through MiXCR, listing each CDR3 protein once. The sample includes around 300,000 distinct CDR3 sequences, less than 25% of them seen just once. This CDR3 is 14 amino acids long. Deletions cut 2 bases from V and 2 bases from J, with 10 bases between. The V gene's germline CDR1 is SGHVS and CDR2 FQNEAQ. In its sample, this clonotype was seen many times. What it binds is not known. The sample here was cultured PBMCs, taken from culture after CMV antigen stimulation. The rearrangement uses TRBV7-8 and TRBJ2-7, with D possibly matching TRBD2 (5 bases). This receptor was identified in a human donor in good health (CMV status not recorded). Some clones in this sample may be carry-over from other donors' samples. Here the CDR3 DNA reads TGTGCCAGCAGCTTAACAGACGGGGCCTACGAGCAGTACGTC. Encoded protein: CASSLTDGAYEQYV.